This record looks at one TCR beta chain sequence and its context. Other DNA sequences in this sample translate to the same CDR3. Some clones are missing from TCRdb's copy, which holds only in-frame ones; the method was immunoSEQ multiplex PCR. In the table there are 72,000 or so clones, about four fifths of which are singletons. The entry originates in a study of T cells in localized non-small cell lung cancer. Deletions cut 0 bases from V and 6 bases from J, with 9 bases between. The CDR3 consists of 13 residues. Germline assignment: CDR1 MGHRA and CDR2 YSYEKL. The sequence came from an older female donor with stage I lung adenocarcinoma. This sample comprised peripheral blood, obtained before any cancer treatment. The rearrangement uses TRBV4-1 and TRBJ2-7; no clear D gene. The CDR3 here is CASSQDLMGEQYF. The CDR3 DNA reads as TGCGCCAGCAGCCAAGATCTTATGGGCGAGCAGTACTTC.